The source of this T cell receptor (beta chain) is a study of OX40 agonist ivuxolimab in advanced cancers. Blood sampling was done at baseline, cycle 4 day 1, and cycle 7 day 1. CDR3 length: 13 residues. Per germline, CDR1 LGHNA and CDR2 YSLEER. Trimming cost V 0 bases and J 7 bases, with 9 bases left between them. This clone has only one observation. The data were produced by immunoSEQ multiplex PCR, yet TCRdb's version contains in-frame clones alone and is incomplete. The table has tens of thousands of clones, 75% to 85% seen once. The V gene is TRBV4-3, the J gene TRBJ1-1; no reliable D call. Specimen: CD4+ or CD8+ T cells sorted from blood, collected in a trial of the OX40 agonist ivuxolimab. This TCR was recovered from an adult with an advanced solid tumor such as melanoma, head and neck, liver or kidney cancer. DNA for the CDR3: TGCGCCAGCAGCCAAGAAAGGACGCTTGAAGCTTTCTTT. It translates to CASSQERTLEAFF.